The 18 T cell receptor beta chains in this list originate from one sample, sequenced in a study of cytomegalovirus exposure and HLA in healthy donors. The table came from immunoSEQ multiplex PCR; TCRdb's copy has only in-frame clones and leaves some out. The sample includes 90,000 to 100,000 clones, around nine tenths of them seen just once. Specimen: PBMCs. The source of these receptors is a woman aged 25 to 39 in good health and CMV-seronegative.

The V gene is TRBV7-9, the J gene TRBJ2-7; D is uncertain. The V end lost 4 bases, the J end lost 3 bases, and 16 bases lay between the germline ends. The germline V gene encodes CDR1 SEHNR and CDR2 FQNEAQ (reference sequence). The CDR3 totals 15 residues. The CDR3 DNA follows: TGTGCCAGCAGCTCCTTCCGAGCGTCCGACTACGAGCAGTACTTC. It codes for CASSSFRASDYEQYF.

The chain recombines TRBV28 with TRBJ1-1, with D unclear. CDR1 is MDHEN, CDR2 SYDVKM, per germline. The CDR3 spans 12 residues. Trimming removed 5 bases from V and 5 bases from J, with 9 bases in between. This CDR3 reads CASSTGVTEAFF. The CDR3 nucleotides read TGTGCCAGCAGTACCGGGGTAACTGAAGCTTTCTTT.

This clone occurred once. The chain combines TRBV18 with TRBJ2-7, with 9 bases lining up with TRBD1. Germline CDR1 is KGHSH and CDR2 is LQKENI. The CDR3 consists of 13 residues. V was pared by 9 bases and J by 5 bases, with 8 bases of the junction left unmatched. The CDR3: CASSGTGNNEQYF. DNA of the CDR3: TGTGCCAGTTCCGGGACAGGGAACAACGAGCAGTACTTC.

The V gene is TRBV29-1, the J gene TRBJ2-7; D may be TRBD2 (5 bases). CDR1 and CDR2 from the germline V gene are SQVTM and ANQGSEA. V lost 7 bases, J lost 3 bases, and 13 bases lay in between. The CDR3 has 12 amino acids. CDR3 residues: CSGKRAGYEQYF. For the CDR3, the DNA is TGCAGCGGAAAAAGGGCGGGCTACGAGCAGTACTTC.

CDR3 residues: CASSLFGTGIPNEKLFF. The CDR3 region has the DNA TGTGCCAGCAGCTTATTCGGGACAGGGATCCCTAATGAAAAACTGTTTTTT. The J gene is TRBJ1-4, the V gene TRBV7-2; 9 bases line up with TRBD1. The CDR3 consists of 17 residues. Trimming cost V 2 bases and J 3 bases; bases outside gene matches: 7. Germline V lookup: CDR1 SGHTA, CDR2 FQGNSA. The whole variable domain, filled in from reference TRBV7-2 and TRBJ1-4, reads GAGVSQSPSNKVTEKGKDVELRCDPISGHTALYWYRQSLGQGLEFLIYFQGNSAPDKSGLPSDRFSAERTGGSVSTLTIQRTQQEDSAVYLCASSLFGTGIPNEKLFFGSGTQLSVL.

The chain combines TRBV7-8 with TRBJ2-2; D is unclear. CDR3 length: 14 amino acids. The ends were cut back, 1 base at V and 6 bases at J, with 9 bases in the middle. Germline lookup yields CDR1 SGHVS and CDR2 FQNEAQ. Written as DNA, the CDR3 is TGTGCCAGCAGCTTAGTGGTGGGCCCCGGGGAGCTGTTTTTT. Its protein product is CASSLVVGPGELFF.

The J gene is TRBJ1-2, the V gene TRBV7-9, with TRBD1 matching over 7 bases. Germline loops: CDR1 SEHNR, CDR2 FQNEAQ (reference sequence). V lost 3 bases, J lost 6 bases, and 4 bases stayed unmatched. The CDR3 consists of 13 residues. Written as DNA, the CDR3 is TGTGCCAGCAGCTTCAACAGGGGAGATGGCTACACCTTC. Translated: CASSFNRGDGYTF.

The chain is built from TRBV6-6 and TRBJ2-7, with 10 bases identical to TRBD2. This CDR3 region has 16 residues. V was pared by 5 bases and J by 2 bases, with 9 bases of the junction left unmatched. The germline V gene has CDR1 MNHNY and CDR2 SVGAGI (reference sequence). Here the CDR3 DNA reads TGTGCCAGCAGTAATTTAGCGGGAGGACTCGCCTACGAGCAGTACTTC. Its protein is CASSNLAGGLAYEQYF.

In this sample, this clone turned up once. The rearrangement joins TRBV9 to TRBJ2-1, with 7 bases that match TRBD2. V lost 2 bases and J lost 0; bases outside the gene matches: 14. The CDR3 loop spans 19 amino acids. CDR1 and CDR2 from the germline V gene are SGDLS and YYNGEE. The CDR3 spells CASSVPRAGVGGSYNEQFF. CDR3 coding DNA: TGTGCCAGCAGCGTCCCTCGGGCGGGAGTGGGCGGCTCCTACAATGAGCAGTTCTTC.

This clone was counted a few times. The chain joins TRBV15 to TRBJ1-5, with no clear D. Germline V lookup: CDR1 LNHNV, CDR2 YYDKDF (reference sequence). V shed 0 bases and J shed 4 bases, with 7 bases lying between them. This CDR3 is built from 14 residues. The CDR3 bases are TGTGCCACCAGCAGAGATTTTGAGAATCAGCCCCAGCATTTT. Its translation: CATSRDFENQPQHF.

This sequence joins TRBV9 and TRBJ2-1; the D gene is possibly TRBD2 (6 bases). This CDR3 has 15 amino acids. V lost 6 bases to trimming and J lost 1 base, with 14 bases between them. Per germline, CDR1 SGDLS and CDR2 YYNGEE. The CDR3 protein is CASNPEGRSYNEQFF. In DNA form, the CDR3 reads TGTGCCAGCAACCCGGAGGGGCGATCCTACAATGAGCAGTTCTTC.

The J gene is TRBJ2-2, the V gene TRBV28; a possible D gene is TRBD1 (6 bases). Per germline, CDR1 MDHEN and CDR2 SYDVKM. Trimming took off 8 bases at V and 6 bases at J, with 10 bases between the two ends. The CDR3 length is 12 residues. CDR3 residues: CASYQGSGELFF. Here the CDR3 DNA reads TGTGCCAGCTATCAGGGGTCCGGGGAGCTGTTTTTT.

This clone was seen just once. The chain combines TRBV11-2 with TRBJ2-7; possibly TRBD1 for D (6 bases). Looked up from germline, CDR1 is SGHAT and CDR2 is FQNNGV. The CDR3 is 15 residues long. Trimming stripped 4 bases from V and 3 bases from J, with 16 bases between. CDR3 bases: TGTGCCAGCAGCTCCGACGGAAAAGGGGGCTACGAGCAGTACTTC. This sequence encodes CASSSDGKGGYEQYF.

The chain combines TRBV6-5 with TRBJ1-1; D uncertain. V was pared by 6 bases and J by 4 bases, with 12 bases between. The CDR3 length is 13 residues. Germline assignment: CDR1 MNHEY and CDR2 SVGAGI. The chain's CDR3 is CASSLGDPTEAFF. CDR3 sequence (DNA): TGTGCCAGCAGCCTCGGGGATCCCACTGAAGCTTTCTTT.

The rearrangement joins TRBV5-5 to TRBJ2-5, with D maybe TRBD2 (5 bases). The germline gives CDR1 SGHKS, CDR2 YYEKEE (reference sequence). V lost 4 bases and J 3 bases, leaving 10 bases between the germline ends. The length of the CDR3 is 13 residues. CDR3 protein: CASSAGVEETQYF. DNA of the CDR3: TGTGCCAGCAGCGCCGGGGTCGAAGAGACCCAGTACTTC.

The genes are TRBV6-6 and TRBJ2-1; 12 bases map to TRBD2. This CDR3 has 16 amino acids. CDR1 is MNHNY and CDR2 is SVGAGI in the germline V gene (reference sequence). Trimming at V came to 2 bases and at J to 5 bases, leaving 4 bases not matched to a gene. This chain's CDR3 is CASSYLLAGGNNEQFF. CDR3 bases: TGTGCCAGCAGTTACCTTCTAGCGGGGGGGAACAATGAGCAGTTCTTC.

The CDR3 region is CASRISVPDTQYF. Here the CDR3 DNA reads TGTGCCAGCAGAATCTCGGTGCCAGATACGCAGTATTTT. The chain combines TRBV2 with TRBJ2-3; D is unresolved. The CDR3 length is 13 residues. V was pared by 6 bases and J by 4 bases, with 11 bases between. The germline V gene has CDR1 SNHLY and CDR2 FYNNEI.

The chain uses TRBV19 and TRBJ2-3; 13 bases are a match to TRBD2. Germline trimming cut 10 bases from V and 6 bases from J; bases unmatched to any gene: 10. Germline CDR1 LNHDA, CDR2 SQIVND (reference sequence). This CDR3 spans 15 amino acids. CDR3 sequence (DNA): TGTGCCACCGGACTAGCGGGGGCCCCGGGGGATACGCAGTATTTT. It translates to CATGLAGAPGDTQYF.